The TCR beta chain described here comes from a study of beta chain features in type 1 diabetes. The authors sorted CD4+ naive, central memory, regulatory and stem cell-like memory cells via CD45RO/CCR7/CD25/CD127/CD95/CD27. Isolated RNA was reverse transcribed in full, so expressed TCRB transcripts were sequenced. Approximately 3.6 million reads was the average for naive, central memory and regulatory T cell samples. Clones were sequenced by immunoSEQ multiplex PCR, and TCRdb holds only the in-frame ones, with some missing. This table has 680,000 or so clones, about 16% appearing once. What was sequenced was naive CD4+ T cells from blood. This TCR was sampled from a man aged 18 to 29 in good health.

CDR3 DNA: TGTGCCAGCAGCAAGGGACGGACGAATTCACCCCTCCACTTT. Translating gives CASSKGRTNSPLHF. V gene TRBV21-1 combines with J gene TRBJ1-6. TRBV21-1 is annotated as a pseudogene. CDR3 length equals 14 residues.